The 18 T cell receptor beta chains reported below all come from one sample, sequenced in a study of cytomegalovirus exposure and HLA in healthy donors. Primers included in the PCR were 60 Vbeta and 13 Jbeta primers. Profiled with immunoSEQ multiplex PCR; TCRdb holds only in-frame clones, not every one. The sample records approximately 120,000 clones, more than 60% being singletons. Sequences were obtained from PBMCs. The receptors stem from a man aged 25 to 40 in good health and CMV-seronegative.

The rearrangement links TRBV7-9 to TRBJ1-5; 7 bases line up with TRBD1. Germline CDR1 is SEHNR and CDR2 is FQNEAQ (reference sequence). The CDR3 has 14 residues. The junction had 7 bases not matched to a gene; V was cut back by 7 bases and J by 4 bases. CDR3 coding DNA: TGTGCCAGCACCAGGGGGGACGGTAATCAGCCCCAGCATTTT. Encoded protein: CASTRGDGNQPQHF.

The chain has TRBV29-1 and TRBJ2-4, with 7 positions matching TRBD1. Germline values: CDR1 SQVTM, CDR2 ANQGSEA. J gave up 5 bases and V 1 base, and 2 bases lay outside the gene matches. The CDR3 sequence is 13 residues long. CDR3 sequence reads: CSVEVTGENIQYF. CDR3 coding DNA: TGCAGCGTTGAAGTAACAGGGGAAAACATTCAGTACTTC.

V gene TRBV5-4 combines with J gene TRBJ2-5; perhaps TRBD2 as D (5 bases). The CDR3 length is 15 residues. CDR1 and CDR2 (germline): SGHNT, YYREEE (reference sequence). Deletions cut 4 bases from V and 5 bases from J, with 18 bases between. The DNA for the CDR3 is TGTGCCAGCAGCCGGAAAGACAAAAGGGAGGAGACCCAGTACTTC. This encodes CASSRKDKREETQYF.

This clone turned up a few times. The chain joins TRBV6-1 to TRBJ2-7; 8 nucleotides agree with TRBD1. CDR1 is MNHNS, CDR2 SASEGT, per germline. The trim removed 3 bases at V and 2 bases at J, leaving 3 bases unmatched. The CDR3 has 14 residues. In DNA form, the CDR3 reads TGTGCCAGCAGTGAGGACAGGGCGGCCTACGAGCAGTACTTC. It codes for CASSEDRAAYEQYF.

This clone has just a few counts. The chain employs TRBV19 and TRBJ2-7, with D maybe TRBD2 (5 bases). The CDR3 covers 13 residues. Germline V gene data show CDR1 as LNHDA and CDR2 as SQIVND (reference sequence). V was shortened by 3 bases and J by 6 bases, with 12 bases between the two germline ends. CDR3 protein: CASSIGHAGEQYF. Here the CDR3 DNA reads TGTGCCAGTAGTATTGGCCACGCGGGCGAGCAGTACTTC.

The chain combines TRBV6-5 with TRBJ1-5; D unclear. This CDR3 contains 14 residues. Germline CDR1 MNHEY, CDR2 SVGAGI. With 4 bases removed from V and 0 bases from J, the gap between germline ends came to 7 bases. In nucleotides, the CDR3 is TGTGCCAGCAGTTTCCGGGATAGCAATCAGCCCCAGCATTTT. The encoded protein is CASSFRDSNQPQHF.

About this clone: This same CDR3 is encoded by further DNA sequences in the sample. V and J are TRBV7-6 and TRBJ1-1, with TRBD1 as a possible D gene (6 bases). The V end was cut by 1 base, the J end by 4 bases, with 7 bases between. The germline V gene has CDR1 SGHVS and CDR2 FNYEAQ. The CDR3 contains 13 residues. The CDR3 bases are TGTGCCAGCAGCTTAGGAGGGGGCACTGAAGCTTTCTTT. Protein product: CASSLGGGTEAFF.

V is TRBV28 and J is TRBJ1-1; tentatively, D is TRBD1 (5 bases). CDR1 is MDHEN, CDR2 SYDVKM, per germline. The V gene lost 6 bases and the J gene lost 7 bases, with 12 bases spanning the gap. The CDR3 loop spans 12 amino acids. CDR3 sequence: CASSEGVGEAFF. In DNA, the CDR3 is TGTGCCAGCAGCGAAGGGGTCGGTGAAGCTTTCTTT.

The V gene is TRBV20-1, the J gene TRBJ1-2; D possibly corresponds to TRBD1 (5 bases). The germline V gene has CDR1 DFQATT and CDR2 SNEGSKA (reference sequence). The CDR3 extends over 10 amino acids. CDR3 DNA sequence: TGCAGGGGGGGGGATCGGGGCTACACCTTC. The encoded protein is CRGGDRGYTF.

The chain carries TRBV5-5 and TRBJ1-1, with 7 positions matching TRBD1. The germline V gene has CDR1 SGHKS and CDR2 YYEKEE (reference sequence). The CDR3 consists of 16 residues. J lost 1 base, V lost 1 base, and 7 bases had no gene match. CDR3 sequence reads: CASSLFTGVRNTEAFF. In nucleotides, the CDR3 is TGTGCCAGCAGCTTGTTCACAGGGGTTCGGAACACTGAAGCTTTCTTT. Based on the CDR3 plus reference TRBV5-5 and TRBJ1-1, the full variable domain is DAGVTQSPTHLIKTRGQQVTLRCSPISGHKSVSWYQQVLGQGPQFIFQYYEKEERGRGNFPDRFSARQFPNYSSELNVNALLLGDSALYLCASSLFTGVRNTEAFFGQGTRLTVV.

The chain employs TRBV5-1 and TRBJ1-6, with 7 bases aligning to TRBD1. Germline CDR1 and CDR2: SGHRS and YFSETQ. With V trimmed by 2 bases and J by 14 bases, 7 bases remained unmatched. CDR3 length equals 13 residues. This CDR3 is CASSLDREKTLHF. The DNA of the CDR3 is TGCGCCAGCAGCTTAGACAGGGAAAAGACCCTCCACTTT.

This clone was seen a few times. V is TRBV7-8 and J is TRBJ2-3, with a possible D match to TRBD1 (6 bases). Looked up from germline, CDR1 is SGHVS and CDR2 is FQNEAQ. CDR3 length: 13 residues. Trimming shortened V by 4 bases and J by 4 bases, and 9 bases separated the two germline ends. CDR3 DNA sequence: TGTGCCAGCAGCTCACGGACAGCAGATACGCAGTATTTT. Amino acid sequence: CASSSRTADTQYF.

V usage is TRBV4-3 and J usage is TRBJ1-5; TRBD1 matches 9 bases. Unmatched junction bases numbered 7, after V lost 0 bases and J lost 7 bases. The CDR3 spans 16 residues. Germline V gene data show CDR1 as LGHNA and CDR2 as YSLEER. CDR3 loop: CASSQDGQGKGQPQHF. CDR3 in DNA: TGCGCCAGCAGCCAAGATGGACAGGGGAAGGGACAGCCCCAGCATTTT.

The count of this clone is one. The V gene is TRBV7-9, the J gene TRBJ1-2; D unresolved. The CDR3 extends over 14 amino acids. The V gene lost 0 bases and the J gene lost 8 bases, with 13 bases spanning the gap. Germline V gene data show CDR1 as SEHNR and CDR2 as FQNEAQ (reference sequence). The CDR3 nucleotides read TGTGCCAGCAGCTTAGCGAAGGCCTCGGAGGGCTACACCTTC. It is translated as CASSLAKASEGYTF.

In the case of this clone: The sample contains more than one DNA sequence encoding this CDR3. This sequence joins TRBV19 and TRBJ1-5, with D possibly being TRBD1 (6 bases). Germline lookup yields CDR1 LNHDA and CDR2 SQIVND (reference sequence). Trimming removed 6 bases at V and 2 bases at J, with 14 bases between. This CDR3 has 15 residues. CDR3 coding DNA: TGTGCCAGTAGATCGACAGGAACGGGCAATCAGCCCCAGCATTTT. This sequence encodes CASRSTGTGNQPQHF.

V gene TRBV6-5 combines with J gene TRBJ1-5; 8 nucleotides agree with TRBD1. The germline V gene has CDR1 MNHEY and CDR2 SVGAGI. The CDR3 is 15 amino acids. V shed 5 bases and J 0 bases; nucleotides not matched to a gene: 3. The CDR3 reads CASSADRGSNQPQHF. The CDR3 nucleotides read TGTGCCAGCAGTGCTGACAGGGGTAGCAATCAGCCCCAGCATTTT.

The chain carries TRBV5-1 and TRBJ1-1; TRBD1 aligns across 11 bases. CDR3 length: 15 amino acids. Germline V lookup: CDR1 SGHRS, CDR2 YFSETQ. V dropped 0 bases and J dropped 7; count of bases not matched to a gene: 5. DNA for the CDR3: TGCGCCAGCAGCTTGGCCGCCGGGACAGGGGGTGAAGCTTTCTTT. Protein product: CASSLAAGTGGEAFF. Together with reference TRBV5-1 and TRBJ1-1, the CDR3 gives the full variable domain: KAGVTQTPRYLIKTRGQQVTLSCSPISGHRSVSWYQQTPGQGLQFLFEYFSETQRNKGNFPGRFSGRQFSNSRSEMNVSTLELGDSALYLCASSLAAGTGGEAFFGQGTRLTVV.

CDR3 nucleotide sequence: TGTGCCAGCAGCTTAGAGAGGCAGACCTACTATGGCTACACCTTC. Amino acid sequence: CASSLERQTYYGYTF. The chain uses TRBV7-2 and TRBJ1-2; D is undetermined. Germline V lookup: CDR1 SGHTA, CDR2 FQGNSA. The CDR3 is made up of 15 amino acids. V lost 1 base and J lost 3, with 12 bases in between.